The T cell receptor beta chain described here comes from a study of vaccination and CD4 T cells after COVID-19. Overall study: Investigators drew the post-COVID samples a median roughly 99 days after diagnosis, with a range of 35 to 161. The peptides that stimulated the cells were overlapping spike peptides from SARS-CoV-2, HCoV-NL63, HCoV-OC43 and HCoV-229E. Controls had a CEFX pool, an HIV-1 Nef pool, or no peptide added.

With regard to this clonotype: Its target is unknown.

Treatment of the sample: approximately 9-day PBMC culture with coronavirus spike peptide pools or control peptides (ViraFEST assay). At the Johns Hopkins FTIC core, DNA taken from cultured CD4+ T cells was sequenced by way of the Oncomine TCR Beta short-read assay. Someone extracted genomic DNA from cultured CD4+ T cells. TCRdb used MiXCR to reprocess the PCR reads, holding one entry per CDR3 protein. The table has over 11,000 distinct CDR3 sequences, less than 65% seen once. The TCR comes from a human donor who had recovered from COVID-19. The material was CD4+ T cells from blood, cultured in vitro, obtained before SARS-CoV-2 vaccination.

CDR3 bases: TGCAGCGGCCGCCTGGGGACTAGCGGGAGGGCAGATACGCAGTATTTT. As protein: CSGRLGTSGRADTQYF. This chain uses TRBV29-1 with TRBJ2-3; 16 bases agree with TRBD2. The CDR3 loop spans 16 amino acids. CDR1 SQVTM and CDR2 ANQGSEA come from the germline V gene. J was trimmed by 4 bases and V by 7 bases; bases with no gene match: 8.